Sequencing of this T cell receptor beta chain was carried out in a study of T-cell memory formation after mild COVID-19. Study details: TCR clusters mostly belonged to single donors.

It was 5'RACE with constant-segment primers that produced the TCR alpha and TCR beta cDNA libraries, which carried sample barcodes and UMIs. TCRdb fed the 5' RACE reads into MiXCR, producing one record per CDR3 protein. Of about 300,000 distinct CDR3 sequences listed, roughly a fifth are singletons. Findings of the study overall: Clonal second-wave expansions that peaked on day 37 had unconfirmed SARS-CoV-2 specificity. Cross-reactive memory seemingly joined, as some responding clones were found in pre-infection memory.

This clonotype occurred a few times. Antigen: not known. CDR1 MNHEY and CDR2 SVGEGT come from the germline V gene. The V end was cut by 0 bases, the J end by 0 bases, with 9 bases between. This CDR3 region has 16 residues. Input material: PBMCs or a T cell subset sorted from them (not recorded which). This sequence joins TRBV6-2 or TRBV6-3 and TRBJ2-1, with D maybe TRBD2 (5 bases). This clonotype was obtained from a man younger than 30 who had mild COVID-19 (a few samples of this study predate the infection). Cell type and time point are not known. The chain's CDR3 is CASSYSADPSYNEQFF. The CDR3 DNA reads TGTGCCAGCAGTTACTCAGCGGATCCCTCCTACAATGAGCAGTTCTTC.